The 4 T cell receptor beta chains in this list originate from one sample, sequenced in a study of identical twins (dated by TCRdb to about 2016). The library was obtained by 5' RACE. Instrument on record: Illumina HiSeq 2000. TCRdb reprocessed the public reads (quality trimming at Q25 with fastp, clone calling with MiXCR) and kept in-frame beta chains. All rows with the same CDR3 protein become a single entry with the most common DNA and genes. The sample table lists approximately 280,000 distinct CDR3 sequences, approximately 8% of them with a count of one. Around 2.1% of the sample is in the top ten clones. This sample was also put to use in a study of yellow fever vaccine responses in identical twins.

The sequenced material came from memory (CD45RO+) T cells sorted from blood. The meaning of the sample's cell subset or site label: CD45RO+ enriched T cells. Receptor source: a woman in her late teens or twenties in good health.

Only a few counts were recorded for this clonotype. CDR3 DNA: TGTGCCAGCAGTCAGGCCGGGGTCAGCCTCTACGAGCAGTACGTC. This gives the protein CASSQAGVSLYEQYV. The chain couples TRBV6-1 to TRBJ2-7; tentatively, D is TRBD2 (5 bases). The ends were cut back, 5 bases at V and 3 bases at J, with 17 bases in the middle. CDR3 length equals 15 residues. From germline, CDR1 is MNHNS and CDR2 SASEGT.

This clonotype has ten or more counts. The rearrangement links TRBV7-2 to TRBJ1-1; possibly TRBD1 for D (5 bases). The germline V and J ends were trimmed by 5 bases and 5 bases, with 15 bases remaining between them. Germline assignment: CDR1 SGHTA and CDR2 FQGNSA. The CDR3 contains 14 residues. The CDR3 bases are TGTGCCAGCAGCATACTAACAGGCGGTACTGAAGCTTTCTTT. It translates to CASSILTGGTEAFF.

This clonotype was recorded at least ten times. The chain is built from TRBV5-1 and TRBJ2-1; the D gene is possibly TRBD2 (6 bases). Per germline, CDR1 SGHRS and CDR2 YFSETQ. V gave up 4 bases and J gave up 2 bases, with 13 bases separating them. The CDR3 has 15 residues. The CDR3 loop reads CASSEGLLAYNEQFF. The CDR3, as DNA: TGCGCCAGCAGCGAGGGACTCCTTGCCTACAATGAGCAGTTCTTC.

V gene TRBV5-5 combines with J gene TRBJ2-2, with D possibly TRBD1 on 6 matching bases. Looked up from germline, CDR1 is SGHKS and CDR2 is YYEKEE (reference sequence). Trimming pared 4 bases from V and 1 base from J, leaving 11 bases between. The CDR3 sequence is 15 residues long. CDR3 residues: CASSRDTLNTGELFF. The CDR3 DNA follows: TGTGCCAGCAGCCGGGACACCCTGAACACCGGGGAGCTGTTTTTT.